These T cell receptor beta chains were read from a single sample in a study of T cells in localized non-small cell lung cancer. Clones were sequenced by immunoSEQ multiplex PCR, and TCRdb holds only the in-frame ones, with some missing. Of about 2,800 clones listed, about 15% are singletons. Sequencing used lung tumor tissue, obtained before any cancer treatment. These TCRs come from a woman between 40 and 69 years old with stage II lung adenocarcinoma. Both conserved end residues are part of each CDR3. The D gene is left open where the match is weak.

d_call j_call v_call cdr3_aa
TRBD2 TRBJ2-7 TRBV11-3 CASSPSGGVDYEQYF
NA TRBJ1-5 TRBV11-3 CASSLGTGSNQPQHF
NA TRBJ2-1 TRBV19 CASRDWSYNEQFF
NA TRBJ2-1 TRBV6-8 CASSFTTRNEQFF
NA TRBJ1-2 TRBV19 CASSNLSHYGYTF
TRBD1 TRBJ1-1 TRBV9 CASSGRQGKTEAFF
NA TRBJ1-1 TRBV28 CASSLVVTVNTEAFF
TRBD1 TRBJ1-1 TRBV5-1 CASSQRTGDTEAFF
TRBD1 TRBJ1-3 TRBV6-8 CASSWDRVQPGNTIYF
NA TRBJ1-2 TRBV28 CASSLWAGPGYTF
TRBD1 TRBJ1-6 TRBV28 CASSFSSRGQSPLHF
NA TRBJ1-1 TRBV5-1 CASSLGPAGGDTEAFF
NA TRBJ1-2 TRBV14 CASSPQTNYGYTF
NA TRBJ1-1 TRBV6-8 CASSYSRETMNTEAFF
TRBD1 TRBJ2-7 TRBV29-1 CSVRGQGSYYEQYF
NA TRBJ1-4 TRBV11-3 CASSSGVVPEKLFF
TRBD1 TRBJ1-5 TRBV28 CASSPEDRVRQPQHF
NA TRBJ2-1 TRBV7-2 CASSWVTSNEQFF
TRBD2 TRBJ2-7 TRBV11-3 CASSPVLAGVYEQYF
NA TRBJ2-3 TRBV6-7 CASSGAGSTDTQYF
NA TRBJ1-3 TRBV19 CASSPRGRGSTGNTIYF
NA TRBJ2-7 TRBV19 CASSSKSRQYF
NA TRBJ1-2 TRBV11-3 CASSPGGGHLYGYTF
NA TRBJ2-1 TRBV29-1 CSVVELYNEQFF
NA TRBJ1-3 TRBV11-3 CASSFHRPWGSGNTIYF
NA TRBJ2-3 TRBV18 CASSPDSNARMDTQYF
TRBD1 TRBJ2-2 TRBV11-3 CASNPQGPNTGELFF
NA TRBJ1-4 TRBV29-1 CSVVDTERTNEKLFF
NA TRBJ1-1 TRBV6-7 CASSRGTEAFF
NA TRBJ1-4 TRBV29-1 CSVFKGETNEKLFF
TRBD1 TRBJ1-6 TRBV19 CASSNRGRPLHF
TRBD1 TRBJ1-2 TRBV6-8 CASSDRGNNGYTF
NA TRBJ2-1 TRBV6-8 CASSYGGAMFTEQFF
NA TRBJ2-7 TRBV29-1 CSARAGSRSYEQYF
NA TRBJ1-1 TRBV5-1 CASSVSRWGGEAFF
NA TRBJ1-1 TRBV28 CASSPNPVTGYTEAFF
NA TRBJ1-2 TRBV14 CASSQAGIHGYTF
NA TRBJ1-1 TRBV10-3 CAISEGRIAKNTEAFF
NA TRBJ1-1 TRBV9 CALTGSNTEAFF
NA TRBJ1-2 TRBV11-3 CASSFGAGLDYGYTF
NA TRBJ1-2 TRBV9 CASSVAERVSYGYTF
NA TRBJ2-7 TRBV6-7 CASGGEYEQYF
NA TRBJ1-5 TRBV28 CASSLVDQPQHF
TRBD1 TRBJ1-1 TRBV25-1 CASSHDRGNTEAFF
TRBD2 TRBJ2-7 TRBV18 CASSPPTLAGDEQYF
NA TRBJ2-1 TRBV5-1 CASSLLSPRLSSQLPNNEQFF
TRBD1 TRBJ2-2 TRBV28 CASSLGDRDTGELFF
NA TRBJ1-2 TRBV6-8 CASSSSESYGYTF